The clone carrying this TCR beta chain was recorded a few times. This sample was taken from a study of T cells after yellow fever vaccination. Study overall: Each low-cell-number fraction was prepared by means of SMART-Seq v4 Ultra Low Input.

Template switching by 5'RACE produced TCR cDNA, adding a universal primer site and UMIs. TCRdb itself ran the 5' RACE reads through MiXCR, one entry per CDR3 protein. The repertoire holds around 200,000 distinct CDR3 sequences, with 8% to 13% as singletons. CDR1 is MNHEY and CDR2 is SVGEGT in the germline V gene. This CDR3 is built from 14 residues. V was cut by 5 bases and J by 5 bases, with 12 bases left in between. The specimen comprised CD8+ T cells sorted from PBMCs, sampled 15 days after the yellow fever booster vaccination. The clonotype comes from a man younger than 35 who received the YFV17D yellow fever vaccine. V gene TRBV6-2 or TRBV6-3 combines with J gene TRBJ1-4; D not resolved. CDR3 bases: TGTGCCAGCAGTAGGACTCGCCCGAATGAAAAACTGTTTTTT. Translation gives CASSRTRPNEKLFF.